The 15 T cell receptor beta chains given below trace back to one sample, sequenced in a study of cytomegalovirus exposure and HLA in healthy donors (TCRdb year 2017). Library construction relied on the immunoSEQ multiplex PCR assay. The multiplex PCR relied on a mix of 60 forward primers for TCR Vbeta segments and 13 reverse primers for TCR Jbeta segments. TCRdb took this table from immuneACCESS and kept in-frame rearrangements with V and J called. Such tables lack part of the clones; where checked against another copy, unresolved V genes explain under half of the gap, and the rest is unexplained. Within this sample are about 160,000 clones, with about four fifths of them counted one time only. The ten largest account for about 1% of the sample. Material: PBMCs. The receptors were gathered from a man aged 30-40 years in good health and CMV-seronegative.

The gene calls are TRBV5-1 and TRBJ1-1; D uncertain. V lost 1 base and J 0 bases, leaving 10 bases between the germline ends. CDR1 is SGHRS and CDR2 is YFSETQ in the germline V gene. The CDR3 covers 15 residues. Written as DNA, the CDR3 is TGCGCCAGCAGCTTGAGCGGAAGTTTGAACACTGAAGCTTTCTTT. As protein: CASSLSGSLNTEAFF.

This clone occurred once. The chain joins TRBV4-1 to TRBJ2-7, with D maybe TRBD2 (5 bases). This CDR3 spans 16 amino acids. CDR1 MGHRA and CDR2 YSYEKL come from the germline V gene. V lost 4 bases and J lost 0, with 16 bases in between. The CDR3 here is CASSRLSGVSSYEQYF. The CDR3 DNA reads as TGCGCCAGCAGCCGATTAAGCGGTGTAAGCTCCTACGAGCAGTACTTC.

This chain joins TRBV6-5 and TRBJ2-1; D is uncertain. Trimming took off 2 bases at V and 10 bases at J, with 6 bases between the two ends. CDR1 and CDR2 from the germline V gene are MNHEY and SVGAGI. The CDR3 consists of 11 residues. The CDR3 nucleotides are TGTGCCAGCAGTTACATCGGGGAGCAGTTCTTC. Amino acids: CASSYIGEQFF.

In DNA, the CDR3 is TGCGCCAGCAGCTTGGCTGGCACCTCCTACGAGCAGTACTTC. The encoded protein is CASSLAGTSYEQYF. The rearrangement links TRBV5-1 to TRBJ2-7; D uncertain. The germline CDR1 and CDR2 sequences are SGHRS and YFSETQ. There are 14 residues in the CDR3. The V end was cut by 0 bases, the J end by 0 bases, with 7 bases between.

This chain connects TRBV27 to TRBJ2-1, with D maybe TRBD2 (5 bases). V gave up 6 bases and J gave up 4 bases, with 19 bases separating them. The CDR3 has 16 residues. Germline values: CDR1 MNHEY, CDR2 SMNVEV (reference sequence). Written as DNA, the CDR3 is TGTGCCAGCAGCCCAGAGGGCCTTATTGCATACAATGAGCAGTTCTTC. Translating gives CASSPEGLIAYNEQFF.

J is TRBJ2-1 and V is TRBV5-1, with 9 bases identical to TRBD1. The CDR3 is made up of 12 amino acids. Germline V gene sequence: CDR1 SGHRS, CDR2 YFSETQ. CDR3 region: CGRDRAYNEQFF. The CDR3 DNA follows: TGCGGCCGGGACAGGGCCTACAATGAGCAGTTCTTC. Together with reference TRBV5-1 and TRBJ2-1, the CDR3 gives the full variable domain: KAGVTQTPRYLIKTRGQQVTLSCSPISGHRSVSWYQQTPGQGLQFLFEYFSETQRNKGNFPGRFSGRQFSNSRSEMNVSTLELGDSALYLCGRDRAYNEQFFGPGTRLTVL.

The V call is TRBV25-1, the J call TRBJ2-3; maybe TRBD1 (5 bases). The CDR3 is 11 residues long. Trimming took 6 bases from V and 8 from J, leaving 9 bases between them. In germline, CDR1 is MGHDK, CDR2 SYGVNS. CDR3 in amino acids: CASRRQTTQYF. CDR3 DNA: TGTGCCAGCAGGAGACAGACTACGCAGTATTTT.

The chain carries TRBV7-2 and TRBJ2-5; D perhaps matches TRBD2 (5 bases). The CDR3 is 14 residues long. From germline, CDR1 is SGHTA and CDR2 FQGNSA. With 1 base removed from V and 7 bases from J, the gap between germline ends came to 13 bases. CDR3 region: CASSLERGIVTQYF. The CDR3 coding sequence is TGTGCCAGCAGCTTAGAGCGAGGGATCGTGACCCAGTACTTC. Together with reference TRBV7-2 and TRBJ2-5, the CDR3 gives the full variable domain: GAGVSQSPSNKVTEKGKDVELRCDPISGHTALYWYRQSLGQGLEFLIYFQGNSAPDKSGLPSDRFSAERTGGSVSTLTIQRTQQEDSAVYLCASSLERGIVTQYFGPGTRLLVL.

The chain is built from TRBV13 and TRBJ2-7, with 10 bases identical to TRBD2. CDR3 length: 14 amino acids. The junction had 2 bases not matched to a gene; V was cut back by 3 bases and J by 3 bases. The V gene's germline CDR1 is PRHDT and CDR2 FYEKMQ (reference sequence). Here the CDR3 reads CASSFSGRYYEQYF. CDR3 nucleotide sequence: TGTGCCAGCAGCTTTAGCGGGAGGTACTACGAGCAGTACTTC.

The J gene is TRBJ2-5, the V gene TRBV5-1; 10 bases line up with TRBD2. This CDR3 comprises 18 residues. From germline, CDR1 is SGHRS and CDR2 YFSETQ. V trimming: 4 bases; J trimming: 2 bases; junction bases outside the gene matches: 14. The CDR3 here is CASSPGRGAGGLQETQYF. The CDR3 DNA is TGCGCCAGCAGCCCCGGTCGCGGAGCGGGGGGGTTACAAGAGACCCAGTACTTC.

The chain links TRBV9 to TRBJ1-3; D remains ambiguous. Germline CDR1 is SGDLS and CDR2 is YYNGEE. V was pared by 0 bases and J by 3 bases, with 4 bases between. The CDR3 contains 13 residues. The CDR3 DNA reads as TGTGCCAGCAGCGTAGACGGTGGAAACACCATATATTTT. Amino acids: CASSVDGGNTIYF.

The genes are TRBV5-4 and TRBJ2-3; 9 bases line up with TRBD2. The CDR3 extends over 15 amino acids. From germline, CDR1 is SGHNT and CDR2 YYREEE (reference sequence). J gave up 6 bases and V 3 bases, and 8 bases lay outside the gene matches. The CDR3 DNA follows: TGTGCCAGCAGCTCGGGACTAGCTGGGGTGGATACGCAGTATTTT. Translating gives CASSSGLAGVDTQYF.

CDR3 amino acids: CASSQDQGRSNQPQHF. The CDR3 DNA is TGTGCCAGCAGCCAAGATCAAGGGAGATCAAATCAGCCCCAGCATTTT. The chain employs TRBV4-2 and TRBJ1-5; the D is unclear. The CDR3 contains 16 residues. Germline values: CDR1 LGHNA, CDR2 YNFKEQ. Trimming took 0 bases from V and 4 from J, leaving 13 bases between them.

This chain connects TRBV5-1 to TRBJ2-1; 12 bases agree with TRBD2. V was clipped by 4 bases and J by 6 bases; unmatched bases: 5. The germline V gene has CDR1 SGHRS and CDR2 YFSETQ. The CDR3 has 15 amino acids. CDR3 coding DNA: TGCGCCAGCAGCCTTGGACTAGCGGGACTCAATGAGCAGTTCTTC. This sequence encodes CASSLGLAGLNEQFF.

V is TRBV28 and J is TRBJ1-6; possible D gene TRBD1, 5 bases. The V and J ends lost 11 bases and 0 bases respectively, with 14 bases between them. From germline, CDR1 is MDHEN and CDR2 SYDVKM. CDR3 length: 15 amino acids. In nucleotides, the CDR3 is TGTGCCTCCGCCGGGGGAAGCTCCTATAATTCACCCCTCCACTTT. Translated: CASAGGSSYNSPLHF.